This entry lists 31 T cell receptor beta chains sequenced from one sample in a study of blood T cell repertoires in COVID-19. TCRdb's table, derived via immunoSEQ multiplex PCR, lists solely in-frame clones and lacks some. This sample yields more than 250,000 clones, of which roughly 85% are seen a single time; roughly 2.3% belongs to the top ten. Sequencing was done on a sample of PBMCs or T cells enriched from blood (not recorded which). The source of these receptors is a man aged 25-40 years who had recovered from COVID-19.

This clone was seen a few times. The chain employs TRBV7-2 and TRBJ2-7; 8 bases agree with TRBD2. V trimming: 2 bases; J trimming: 5 bases; junction bases outside the gene matches: 5. Germline-derived CDR1 and CDR2 are SGHTA and FQGNSA. CDR3 length: 14 residues. CDR3 sequence: CASSLFSGEHEQYF. The CDR3 nucleotides read TGTGCCAGCAGCTTATTTAGCGGGGAACACGAGCAGTACTTC. Based on the CDR3 plus reference TRBV7-2 and TRBJ2-7, the full variable domain is GAGVSQSPSNKVTEKGKDVELRCDPISGHTALYWYRQSLGQGLEFLIYFQGNSAPDKSGLPSDRFSAERTGGSVSTLTIQRTQQEDSAVYLCASSLFSGEHEQYFGPGTRLTVT.

V and J are TRBV11-2 and TRBJ2-6; no firm D call. CDR1 is SGHAT and CDR2 is FQNNGV in the germline V gene. The length of the CDR3 is 15 residues. Trimming took 7 bases from V and 4 from J, leaving 14 bases between them. CDR3 amino acids: CASTPTAQGANVLTF. In DNA form, the CDR3 reads TGTGCCAGCACCCCCACAGCTCAAGGGGCCAACGTCCTGACTTTC.

The rearrangement uses TRBV5-1 and TRBJ1-1; the match to TRBD1 covers 11 bases. This CDR3 has 16 amino acids. The V segment lost 2 bases and the J segment 2 bases; nucleotides outside the gene matches: 5. Germline loops: CDR1 SGHRS, CDR2 YFSETQ. In nucleotides, the CDR3 is TGCGCCAGCAGCTTCGATGGGACAGGGGGAAACACTGAAGCTTTCTTT. Translated, it gives CASSFDGTGGNTEAFF.

This chain links TRBV12-3 or TRBV12-4 with TRBJ1-2; D is perhaps TRBD1 (6 bases). This CDR3 comprises 13 residues. V was clipped by 9 bases and J by 4 bases, with 15 bases between them. CDR3 loop: CASSKGVAYGYTF. Written as DNA, the CDR3 is TGTGCCAGTTCTAAGGGGGTGGCCTATGGCTACACCTTC.

This chain uses TRBV5-4 with TRBJ2-3, with D possibly matching TRBD1 (6 bases). CDR1 is SGHNT and CDR2 is YYREEE in the germline V gene (reference sequence). The V and J ends lost 8 bases and 0 bases respectively, with 13 bases between them. The CDR3 runs to 14 residues. CDR3 coding DNA: TGTGCCAGTACGGACAGAGCTAGCACAGATACGCAGTATTTT. Protein product: CASTDRASTDTQYF.

The V and J genes are TRBV7-9 and TRBJ1-1, with 7 positions matching TRBD1. Trimming removed 2 bases from V and 0 bases from J; junction bases left unmatched: 3. Looked up from germline, CDR1 is SEHNR and CDR2 is FQNEAQ (reference sequence). The CDR3 runs to 15 residues. As DNA, the CDR3 is TGTGCCAGCAGCTTACGGGACAGCTTGAACACTGAAGCTTTCTTT. Encoded protein: CASSLRDSLNTEAFF.

This chain's CDR3 is CATSRGSGHYGYTF. DNA for the CDR3: TGTGCCACCAGCAGAGGATCAGGGCACTATGGCTACACCTTC. The rearrangement uses TRBV15 and TRBJ1-2; perhaps TRBD1 as D (5 bases). The germline V and J ends were trimmed by 1 base and 3 bases, with 9 bases remaining between them. Germline CDR1 reads LNHNV; CDR2 reads YYDKDF (reference sequence). This CDR3 contains 14 residues. Full variable domain (missing parts from reference TRBV15 and TRBJ1-2): DAMVIQNPRYQVTQFGKPVTLSCSQTLNHNVMYWYQQKSSQAPKLLFHYYDKDFNNEADTPDNFQSRRPNTSFCFLDIRSPGLGDTAMYLCATSRGSGHYGYTFGSGTRLTVV.

The chain is built from TRBV5-6 and TRBJ1-1, with 7 nucleotides matching TRBD1. Trimming at V came to 7 bases and at J to 3 bases, leaving 6 bases not matched to a gene. Germline CDR1 SGHDT, CDR2 YYEEEE. The CDR3 has 13 residues. The CDR3 nucleotides read TGTGCCAGCTGTGCCCAGGGGGACACTGAAGCTTTCTTT. Translating it yields CASCAQGDTEAFF.

The sample holds one count of this clone. The chain is built from TRBV7-9 and TRBJ1-3; no definite D call. The CDR3 spans 12 residues. Germline lookup yields CDR1 SEHNR and CDR2 FQNEAQ (reference sequence). The V end lost 3 bases, the J end lost 6 bases, and 6 bases lay between the germline ends. The DNA of the CDR3 is TGTGCCAGCAGCTTTACAGAAAACACCATATATTTT. This codes for CASSFTENTIYF.

The V call is TRBV4-2, the J call TRBJ1-1; D gene uncertain. The CDR3 has 15 amino acids. V was clipped by 1 base and J by 4 bases, with 13 bases between them. CDR1 LGHNA and CDR2 YNFKEQ come from the germline V gene. CDR3 nucleotides: TGTGCCAGCAGCCAAGCTGCGGGAAGGGCCACTGAAGCTTTCTTT. Protein: CASSQAAGRATEAFF.

The rearrangement links TRBV18 to TRBJ2-5; D unresolved. This CDR3 has 12 amino acids. Trimming pared 3 bases from V and 2 bases from J, leaving 4 bases between. In germline, CDR1 is KGHSH, CDR2 LQKENI. CDR3 in DNA: TGTGCCAGCTCACCCGCGCAAGAGACCCAGTACTTC. This translates into CASSPAQETQYF.

CDR3 sequence reads: CASSPLQGYQPQHF. CDR3 DNA: TGTGCCAGCTCACCATTACAGGGTTATCAGCCCCAGCATTTT. The J gene is TRBJ1-5, the V gene TRBV18; D is possibly TRBD1 (6 bases). This CDR3 spans 14 amino acids. Germline lookup yields CDR1 KGHSH and CDR2 LQKENI. With 2 bases removed from V and 5 bases from J, the gap between germline ends came to 10 bases.

With regard to this clone: The sample has other DNA sequences that encode this CDR3 too. This sequence joins TRBV9 and TRBJ2-3, with D possibly being TRBD1 (5 bases). The V gene lost 0 bases and the J gene lost 1 base, with 6 bases spanning the gap. The V gene's germline CDR1 is SGDLS and CDR2 YYNGEE. The CDR3 has 14 amino acids. The CDR3 loop is CASSVEGGTDTQYF. The CDR3 bases are TGTGCCAGCAGCGTAGAAGGGGGCACAGATACGCAGTATTTT.

V is TRBV19 and J is TRBJ2-5; weak D call: TRBD1 (6 bases). In germline, CDR1 is LNHDA, CDR2 SQIVND (reference sequence). Trimming pared 7 bases from V and 5 bases from J, leaving 17 bases between. The CDR3 length is 14 residues. For the CDR3, the DNA is TGTGCCAGTAATCCTCAGGGGCGTGGGGAGACCCAGTACTTC. Translating gives CASNPQGRGETQYF.

The rearrangement uses TRBV25-1 and TRBJ1-2; 8 bases are a match to TRBD1. The CDR3 has 15 residues. V lost 8 bases to trimming and J lost 0 bases; unmatched junction nucleotides: 8. Germline-derived CDR1 and CDR2 are MGHDK and SYGVNS. The CDR3 protein is CASRGTGEANYGYTF. In DNA form, the CDR3 reads TGTGCCAGCCGCGGGACAGGCGAAGCTAACTATGGCTACACCTTC.

The rearrangement joins TRBV29-1 to TRBJ1-2, with 7 bases aligning to TRBD1. This CDR3 contains 12 residues. V shed 4 bases, J shed 2 bases, and the junction held 1 base outside the gene matches. Germline-derived CDR1 and CDR2 are SQVTM and ANQGSEA. This CDR3 is CSVGQGNYGYTF. CDR3 DNA sequence: TGCAGCGTTGGACAGGGCAACTATGGCTACACCTTC.

The sample holds a few counts of this clone. The chain carries TRBV7-2 and TRBJ2-7; perhaps TRBD2 as D (5 bases). Deletions cut 0 bases from V and 2 bases from J, with 11 bases between. CDR1 and CDR2 (germline): SGHTA, FQGNSA. There are 15 residues in the CDR3. The CDR3 loop reads CASSLAQSGTYEQYF. The CDR3, as DNA: TGTGCCAGCAGCTTAGCGCAGTCCGGGACCTACGAGCAGTACTTC.

This sequence joins TRBV27 and TRBJ2-4; D is possibly TRBD2 (7 bases). The CDR3 totals 18 residues. V lost 6 bases to trimming and J lost 2 bases, with 23 bases between them. CDR1 is MNHEY and CDR2 is SMNVEV in the germline V gene (reference sequence). The CDR3 nucleotides read TGTGCCAGCAGCCCCACGAGTTGGGGGGGCCGATCCAAAAACATTCAGTACTTC. Translated, it gives CASSPTSWGGRSKNIQYF.

This CDR3 reads CASSSGQGGGSNYGYTF. The CDR3 DNA reads TGTGCCAGCTCTTCAGGACAGGGAGGGGGATCTAACTATGGCTACACCTTC. J is TRBJ1-2 and V is TRBV18; TRBD1 agrees at 8 bases. CDR3 length: 17 residues. Germline values: CDR1 KGHSH, CDR2 LQKENI. V trimming: 6 bases; J trimming: 0 bases; junction bases outside the gene matches: 12. The full variable domain, in which reference TRBV18 and TRBJ1-2 provide the parts outside the CDR3, is NAGVMQNPRHLVRRRGQEARLRCSPMKGHSHVYWYRQLPEEGLKFMVYLQKENIIDESGMPKERFSAEFPKEGPSILRIQQVVRGDSAAYFCASSSGQGGGSNYGYTFGSGTRLTVV.

V is TRBV6-1 and J is TRBJ1-2; 9 bases are a match to TRBD1. The CDR3 loop spans 17 amino acids. Germline values: CDR1 MNHNS, CDR2 SASEGT. With V trimmed by 1 base and J by 5 bases, 11 bases remained unmatched. This CDR3 is CASSEGLGQGKRYGYTF. The CDR3 DNA sequence: TGTGCCAGCAGTGAAGGATTAGGACAGGGGAAACGGTATGGCTACACCTTC.

This clone has a count of ten or more. This chain links TRBV4-2 with TRBJ2-7; tentative D call: TRBD1 (6 bases). With 0 bases removed from V and 4 bases from J, the gap between germline ends came to 19 bases. From germline, CDR1 is LGHNA and CDR2 YNFKEQ. The CDR3 runs 17 residues. The CDR3 loop is CASSQEETSGTNYEQYF. CDR3 nucleotides: TGTGCCAGCAGCCAAGAGGAGACCTCCGGGACAAATTACGAGCAGTACTTC.

The chain is built from TRBV7-9 and TRBJ2-1; TRBD2 matches 8 bases. Germline V gene lookup returns CDR1 SEHNR and CDR2 FQNEAQ (reference sequence). J gave up 7 bases and V 7 bases, and 12 bases lay outside the gene matches. This CDR3 is built from 15 residues. Written as DNA, the CDR3 is TGTGCCAGCACCCCGTCCCGGACGGGGGGGAATGAGCAGTTCTTC. Protein product: CASTPSRTGGNEQFF.

The V gene is TRBV19, the J gene TRBJ1-5; a weak D match, TRBD1 (5 bases). Looked up from germline, CDR1 is LNHDA and CDR2 is SQIVND (reference sequence). Trimming removed 6 bases at V and 2 bases at J, with 11 bases between. The CDR3 extends over 14 amino acids. CDR3 nucleotides: TGTGCCAGTAGGCCGGGGGGGGGCAATCAGCCCCAGCATTTT. This sequence encodes CASRPGGGNQPQHF.

This clone was observed a single time. The chain combines TRBV7-9 with TRBJ1-3; TRBD1 might be the D (6 bases). V lost 4 bases and J lost 7, with 11 bases in between. The CDR3 is 13 amino acids. The germline CDR1 and CDR2 sequences are SEHNR and FQNEAQ (reference sequence). Written as DNA, the CDR3 is TGTGCCAGCAGCTCATACAGGGACAACACCATATATTTT. Its translation: CASSSYRDNTIYF.

The chain recombines TRBV14 with TRBJ2-7; D call uncertain. This CDR3 comprises 12 residues. Germline V lookup: CDR1 SGHDN, CDR2 FVKESK. V dropped 1 base and J dropped 4 bases, with 5 bases sitting between them. This CDR3 is CASSQAGYEQYF. CDR3 bases: TGTGCCAGCAGCCAAGCAGGATACGAGCAGTACTTC.

This clone was found once. The rearrangement links TRBV6-5 to TRBJ2-7; 9 nucleotides line up with TRBD2. This CDR3 has 15 residues. J gave up 0 bases and V 5 bases, and 5 bases lay outside the gene matches. CDR1 and CDR2 (germline): MNHEY, SVGAGI. DNA for the CDR3: TGTGCCAGCAGTCCTAGCGGGACAGCCTCCTACGAGCAGTACTTC. Translating gives CASSPSGTASYEQYF.

The rearrangement uses TRBV27 and TRBJ1-2; D may be TRBD1 (5 bases). The CDR3 has 13 amino acids. CDR1 and CDR2 from the germline V gene are MNHEY and SMNVEV (reference sequence). V dropped 4 bases and J dropped 0 bases, with 6 bases sitting between them. CDR3 coding DNA: TGTGCCAGCAGTTCGACAGCTAACTATGGCTACACCTTC. It is translated as CASSSTANYGYTF.

The rearrangement links TRBV3-1 (or the pseudogene TRBV3-2) to TRBJ2-5, with 13 bases lining up with TRBD2. This CDR3 contains 14 residues. The germline gives CDR1 LGHDT, CDR2 YNNKEL (reference sequence). V gave up 4 bases and J gave up 5 bases; unmatched junction bases: 1. The chain's CDR3 is CASSPTSGGETQYF. For the CDR3, the DNA is TGTGCCAGCAGCCCGACTAGCGGGGGGGAGACCCAGTACTTC.

The DNA of the CDR3 is TGTGCCAGCAGCTTACCGCTAGCGGCGGATACGCAGTATTTT. It codes for CASSLPLAADTQYF. The rearrangement joins TRBV7-2 to TRBJ2-3; 7 bases match TRBD2. After removal of 2 bases from V and 6 bases from J, the junction contained 5 bases not matched to a gene. This CDR3 comprises 14 residues. Germline V gives CDR1 SGHTA, CDR2 FQGNSA.

The chain couples TRBV30 to TRBJ1-4, with D uncertain. Germline loops: CDR1 GTSNPN, CDR2 SVGIG (reference sequence). CDR3 length: 14 amino acids. Deletions cut 5 bases from V and 4 bases from J, with 14 bases between. CDR3 in amino acids: CAWSGVGGNEKLFF. DNA for the CDR3: TGTGCCTGGTCCGGGGTGGGAGGTAATGAAAAACTGTTTTTT.

With respect to this clone: A clone one base away is much larger, so this may be a read error. The chain links TRBV2 to TRBJ1-1; D gene unclear. The CDR3 length is 11 residues. V gave up 5 bases and J gave up 3 bases, with 4 bases separating them. Per germline, CDR1 SNHLY and CDR2 FYNNEI. The DNA for the CDR3 is TGTGCCAGCAGTCCTTACACTGAAGCTTTCTTT. Translating gives CASSPYTEAFF.